This T cell receptor (beta chain) derives from a study of cytomegalovirus exposure and HLA in healthy donors. A note on this clone: Its antigen remains unknown.

The PCR contained 60 Vbeta and 13 Jbeta primers. Only in-frame clones appear in the TCRdb table, and some are missing; sequencing was by immunoSEQ multiplex PCR. The table records roughly 190,000 clones, more than 75% of them present only once. The study, taken as a whole, reports: For presence/absence analyses, sequencing depth was assumed to be roughly uniform across donors.

CDR3 length: 14 amino acids. V lost 2 bases, J lost 8 bases, and 11 bases lay in between. Germline V gene data show CDR1 as SGHRS and CDR2 as YFSETQ. The chain combines TRBV5-1 with TRBJ1-6, with D perhaps TRBD1 (6 bases). The source of this sequence is a woman in her forties or fifties in good health and CMV-seropositive. The sequenced material came from PBMCs. The DNA for the CDR3 is TGCGCCAGCAGCTTACAGGGTCAGGATTCACCCCTCCACTTT. It is translated as CASSLQGQDSPLHF.